The clone carrying this T cell receptor (beta chain) was observed a few times. Its matching antigen is unknown. The data derive from a study of response to subunit inactivated influenza vaccine. Findings and caveats of the study: A suggestion made by the authors is that each seasonal influenza vaccination recruits few new T cells.

One entry per CDR3 protein, called by TCRdb with MiXCR from the RT-PCR reads. The sample includes about 830,000 distinct CDR3 sequences, approximately 17% seen only once; the top ten take roughly a tenth. The ends were cut back, 6 bases at V and 5 bases at J, with 15 bases in the middle. The CDR3 runs 14 residues. This TCR came from a man between 50 and 59 years old who received an inactivated influenza vaccine. V usage is TRBV12-3 or TRBV12-4 and J usage is TRBJ2-3; perhaps TRBD1 as D (6 bases). The sequences come from PBMCs from blood, collected roughly 5 days after vaccination. The CDR3 region has the DNA TGTGCCAGCAGAGAGGGGTGGACAGAAGATACGCAGTATTTT. Translating it yields CASREGWTEDTQYF.